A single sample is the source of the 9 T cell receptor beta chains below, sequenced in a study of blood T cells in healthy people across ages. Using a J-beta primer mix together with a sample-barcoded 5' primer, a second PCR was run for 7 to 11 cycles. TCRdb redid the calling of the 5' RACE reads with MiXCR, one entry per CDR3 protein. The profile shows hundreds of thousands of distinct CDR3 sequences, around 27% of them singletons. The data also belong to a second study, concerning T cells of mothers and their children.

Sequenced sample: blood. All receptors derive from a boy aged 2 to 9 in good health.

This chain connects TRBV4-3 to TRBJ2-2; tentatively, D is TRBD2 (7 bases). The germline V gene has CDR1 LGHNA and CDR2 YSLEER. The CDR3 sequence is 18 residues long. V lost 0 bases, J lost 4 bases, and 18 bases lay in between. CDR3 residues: CASSQDWGLAVPTGELFF. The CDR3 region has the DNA TGCGCCAGCAGCCAAGATTGGGGGCTAGCGGTTCCCACCGGGGAGCTGTTTTTT.

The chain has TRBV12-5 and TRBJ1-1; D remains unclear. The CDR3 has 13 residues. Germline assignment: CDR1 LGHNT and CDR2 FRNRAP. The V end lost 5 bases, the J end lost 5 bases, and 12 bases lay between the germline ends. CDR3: CASGPDSWTEAFF. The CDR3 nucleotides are TGTGCTAGTGGTCCAGATAGTTGGACTGAAGCTTTCTTT.

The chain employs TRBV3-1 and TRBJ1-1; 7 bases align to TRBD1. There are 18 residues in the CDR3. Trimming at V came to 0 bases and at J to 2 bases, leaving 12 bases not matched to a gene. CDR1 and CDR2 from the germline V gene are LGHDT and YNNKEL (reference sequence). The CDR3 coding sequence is TGTGCCAGCAGCCAAGAGTTCCCCGGGGACAGTCTAAACACTGAAGCTTTCTTT. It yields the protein CASSQEFPGDSLNTEAFF.

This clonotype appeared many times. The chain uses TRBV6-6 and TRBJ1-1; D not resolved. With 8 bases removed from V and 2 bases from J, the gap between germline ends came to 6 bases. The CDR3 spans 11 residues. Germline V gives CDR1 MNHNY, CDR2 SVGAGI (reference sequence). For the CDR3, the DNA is TGTGCCAGCGGCAGAAACACTGAAGCTTTCTTT. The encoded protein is CASGRNTEAFF.

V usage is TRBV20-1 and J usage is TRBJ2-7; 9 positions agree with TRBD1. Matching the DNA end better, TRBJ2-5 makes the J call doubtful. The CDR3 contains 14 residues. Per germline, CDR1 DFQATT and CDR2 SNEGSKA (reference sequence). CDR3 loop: CSARSDRGGETQYF. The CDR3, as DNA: TGCAGTGCTAGGTCGGACAGGGGAGGAGAGACCCAGTACTTC.

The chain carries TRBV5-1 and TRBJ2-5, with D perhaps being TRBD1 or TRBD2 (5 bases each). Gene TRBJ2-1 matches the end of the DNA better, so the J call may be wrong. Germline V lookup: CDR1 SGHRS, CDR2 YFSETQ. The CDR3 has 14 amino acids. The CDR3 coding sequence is TGCGCCAGCAGCTTCGACTGGATGGGGGATGAGCAGTTCTTC. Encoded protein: CASSFDWMGDEQFF.

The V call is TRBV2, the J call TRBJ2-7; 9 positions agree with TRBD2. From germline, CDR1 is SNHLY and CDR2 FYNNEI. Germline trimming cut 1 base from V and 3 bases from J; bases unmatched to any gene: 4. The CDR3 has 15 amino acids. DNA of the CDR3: TGTGCCAGCAGTGAAGAGGCTAGCGGGAACTACGAGCAGTACTTC. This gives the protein CASSEEASGNYEQYF. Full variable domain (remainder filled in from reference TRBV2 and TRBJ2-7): EPEVTQTPSHQVTQMGQEVILRCVPISNHLYFYWYRQILGQKVEFLVSFYNNEISEKSEIFDDQFSVERPDGSNFTLKIRSTKLEDSAMYFCASSEEASGNYEQYFGPGTRLTVT.

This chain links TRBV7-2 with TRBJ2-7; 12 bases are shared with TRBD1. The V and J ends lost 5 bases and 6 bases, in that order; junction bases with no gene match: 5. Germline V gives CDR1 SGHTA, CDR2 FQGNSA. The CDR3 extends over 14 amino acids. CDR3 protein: CASSKGQGAGEQYF. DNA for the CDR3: TGTGCCAGCAGCAAGGGACAGGGGGCGGGCGAGCAGTACTTC.

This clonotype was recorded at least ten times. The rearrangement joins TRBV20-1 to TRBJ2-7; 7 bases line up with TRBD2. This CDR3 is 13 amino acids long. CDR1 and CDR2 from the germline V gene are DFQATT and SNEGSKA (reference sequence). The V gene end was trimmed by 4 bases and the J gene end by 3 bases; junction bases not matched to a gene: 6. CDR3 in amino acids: CSATSGDRYEQYF. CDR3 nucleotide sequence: TGCAGTGCTACAAGCGGGGACCGCTACGAGCAGTACTTC.